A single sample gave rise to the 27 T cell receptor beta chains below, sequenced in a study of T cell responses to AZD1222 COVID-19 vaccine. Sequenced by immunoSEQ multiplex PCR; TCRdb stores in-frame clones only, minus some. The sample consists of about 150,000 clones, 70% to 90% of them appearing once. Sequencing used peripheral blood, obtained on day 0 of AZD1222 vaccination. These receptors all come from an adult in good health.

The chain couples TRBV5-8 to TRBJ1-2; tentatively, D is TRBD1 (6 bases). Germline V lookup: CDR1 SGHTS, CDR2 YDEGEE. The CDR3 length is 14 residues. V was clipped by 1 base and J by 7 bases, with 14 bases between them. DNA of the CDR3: TGTGCCAGCAGCTTGACAGGGTTCATGGGTGGCTACACCTTC. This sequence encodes CASSLTGFMGGYTF.

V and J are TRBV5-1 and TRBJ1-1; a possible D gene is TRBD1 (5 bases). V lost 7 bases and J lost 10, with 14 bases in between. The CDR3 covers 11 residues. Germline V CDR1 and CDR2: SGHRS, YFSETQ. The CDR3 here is CASQIGALAFF. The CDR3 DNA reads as TGCGCCAGCCAAATAGGGGCCTTAGCTTTCTTT.

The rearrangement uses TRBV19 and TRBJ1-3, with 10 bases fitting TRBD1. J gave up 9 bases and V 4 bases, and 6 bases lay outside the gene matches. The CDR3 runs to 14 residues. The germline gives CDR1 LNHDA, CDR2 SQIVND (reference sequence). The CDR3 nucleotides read TGTGCCAGTAGTACGACAGGGGGCGTAGGCACCATATATTTT. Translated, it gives CASSTTGGVGTIYF. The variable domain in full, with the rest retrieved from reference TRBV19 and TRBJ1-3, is DGGITQSPKYLFRKEGQNVTLSCEQNLNHDAMYWYRQDPGQGLRLIYYSQIVNDFQKGDIAEGYSVSREKKESFPLTVTSAQKNPTAFYLCASSTTGGVGTIYFGEGSWLTVV.

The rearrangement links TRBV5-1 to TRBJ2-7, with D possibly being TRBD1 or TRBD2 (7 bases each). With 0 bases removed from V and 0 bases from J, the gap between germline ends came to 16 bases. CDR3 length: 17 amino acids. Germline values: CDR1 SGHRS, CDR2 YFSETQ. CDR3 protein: CASSLALRGGLSYEQYF. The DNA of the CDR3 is TGCGCCAGCAGCTTGGCCCTCAGGGGGGGACTCTCCTACGAGCAGTACTTC.

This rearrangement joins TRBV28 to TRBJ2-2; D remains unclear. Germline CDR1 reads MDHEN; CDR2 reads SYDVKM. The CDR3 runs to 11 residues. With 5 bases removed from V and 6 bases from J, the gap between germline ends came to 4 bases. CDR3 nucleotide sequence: TGTGCCAGCAGTGCTCCCGGGGAGCTGTTTTTT. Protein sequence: CASSAPGELFF. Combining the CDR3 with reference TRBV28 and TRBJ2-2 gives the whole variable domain DVKVTQSSRYLVKRTGEKVFLECVQDMDHENMFWYRQDPGLGLRLIYFSYDVKMKEKGDIPEGYSVSREKKERFSLILESASTNQTSMYLCASSAPGELFFGEGSRLTVL.

The CDR3 region is CASSPDGRGIGTDTQYF. The CDR3 nucleotides are TGTGCCAGCAGCCCGGATGGACGGGGGATAGGAACAGATACGCAGTATTTT. This sequence joins TRBV3-1 (or the pseudogene TRBV3-2) and TRBJ2-3; possible D gene TRBD2, 6 bases. This CDR3 is 17 amino acids long. Germline values: CDR1 LGHDT, CDR2 YNNKEL (reference sequence). The ends were cut back, 4 bases at V and 3 bases at J, with 20 bases in the middle.

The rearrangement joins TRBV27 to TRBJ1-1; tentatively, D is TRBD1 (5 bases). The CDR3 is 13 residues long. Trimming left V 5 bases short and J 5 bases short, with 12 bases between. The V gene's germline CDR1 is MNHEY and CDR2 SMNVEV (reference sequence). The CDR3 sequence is CASSPNRKTEAFF. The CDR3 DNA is TGTGCCAGCAGTCCAAACAGGAAGACTGAAGCTTTCTTT.

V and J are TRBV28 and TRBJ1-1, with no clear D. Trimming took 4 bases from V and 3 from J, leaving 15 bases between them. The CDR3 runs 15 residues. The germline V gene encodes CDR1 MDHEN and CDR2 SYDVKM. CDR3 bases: TGTGCCAGCAGTTCCCCCCAGGCCGGGGACACTGAAGCTTTCTTT. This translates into CASSSPQAGDTEAFF.

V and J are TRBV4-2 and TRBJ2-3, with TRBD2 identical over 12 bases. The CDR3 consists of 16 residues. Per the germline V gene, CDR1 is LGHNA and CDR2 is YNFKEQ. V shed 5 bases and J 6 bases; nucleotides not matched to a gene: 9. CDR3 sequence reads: CASSSPGTSGSDTQYF. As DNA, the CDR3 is TGTGCCAGCAGCTCCCCCGGGACTAGCGGGTCGGATACGCAGTATTTT.

The CDR3: CAISEGTASYEQYF. In nucleotides, the CDR3 is TGTGCCATCAGTGAAGGGACCGCTTCCTACGAGCAGTACTTC. This chain connects TRBV10-3 to TRBJ2-7; D is tentatively TRBD1 or TRBD2 (5 bases each). Per the germline V gene, CDR1 is ENHRY and CDR2 is SYGVKD. The CDR3 is 14 amino acids. Trimming took 3 bases from V and 1 from J, leaving 10 bases between them.

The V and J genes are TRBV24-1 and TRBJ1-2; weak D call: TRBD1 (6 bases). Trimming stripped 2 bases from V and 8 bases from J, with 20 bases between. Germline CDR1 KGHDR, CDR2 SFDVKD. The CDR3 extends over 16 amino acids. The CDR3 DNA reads TGTGCCACCAGTGATTGGGGGGACACGGGAGTGAGAGGCTACACCTTC. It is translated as CATSDWGDTGVRGYTF.

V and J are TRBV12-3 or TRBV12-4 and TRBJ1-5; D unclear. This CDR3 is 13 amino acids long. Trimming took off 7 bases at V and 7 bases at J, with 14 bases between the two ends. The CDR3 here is CASMSGVSQPQHF. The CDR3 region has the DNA TGTGCCAGCATGTCTGGGGTTTCGCAGCCCCAGCATTTT.

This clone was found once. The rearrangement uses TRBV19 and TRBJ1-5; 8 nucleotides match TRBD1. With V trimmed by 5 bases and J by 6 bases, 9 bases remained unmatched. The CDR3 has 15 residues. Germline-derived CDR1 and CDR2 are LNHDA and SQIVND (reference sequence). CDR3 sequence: CASSADRAISQPQHF. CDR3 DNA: TGTGCCAGTAGTGCGGACAGGGCTATTAGTCAGCCCCAGCATTTT.

The CDR3 DNA follows: TGTGCCAGCAGCCCCCCCGGGACTAGCGGCTACAATGAGCAGTTCTTC. Amino acid sequence: CASSPPGTSGYNEQFF. The V gene is TRBV5-4, the J gene TRBJ2-1; TRBD2 agrees at 11 bases. CDR1 SGHNT and CDR2 YYREEE come from the germline V gene (reference sequence). The CDR3 loop spans 16 amino acids. Germline trimming cut 4 bases from V and 3 bases from J; bases unmatched to any gene: 6. The variable domain in full, completed from reference TRBV5-4 and TRBJ2-1, reads ETGVTQSPTHLIKTRGQQVTLRCSSQSGHNTVSWYQQALGQGPQFIFQYYREEENGRGNFPPRFSGLQFPNYSSELNVNALELDDSALYLCASSPPGTSGYNEQFFGPGTRLTVL.

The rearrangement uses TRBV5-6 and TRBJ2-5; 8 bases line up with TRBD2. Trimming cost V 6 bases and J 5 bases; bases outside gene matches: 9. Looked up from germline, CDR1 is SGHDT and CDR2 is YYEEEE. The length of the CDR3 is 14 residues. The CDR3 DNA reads TGTGCCAGCAACTTAGGCGGGGGGTCGGAGACCCAGTACTTC. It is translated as CASNLGGGSETQYF.

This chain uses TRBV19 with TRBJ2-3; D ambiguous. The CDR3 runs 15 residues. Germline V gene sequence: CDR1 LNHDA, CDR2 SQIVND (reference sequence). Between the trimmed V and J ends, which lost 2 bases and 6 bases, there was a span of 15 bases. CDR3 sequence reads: CASSITSWGRDTQYF. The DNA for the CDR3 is TGTGCCAGTAGTATAACTTCCTGGGGTCGGGATACGCAGTATTTT.

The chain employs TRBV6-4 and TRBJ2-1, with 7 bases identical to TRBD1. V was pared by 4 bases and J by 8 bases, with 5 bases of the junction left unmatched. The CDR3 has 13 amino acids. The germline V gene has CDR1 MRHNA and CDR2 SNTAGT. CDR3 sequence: CASSGDRGDEQFF. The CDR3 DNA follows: TGTGCCAGCAGTGGGGACAGAGGCGATGAGCAGTTCTTC.

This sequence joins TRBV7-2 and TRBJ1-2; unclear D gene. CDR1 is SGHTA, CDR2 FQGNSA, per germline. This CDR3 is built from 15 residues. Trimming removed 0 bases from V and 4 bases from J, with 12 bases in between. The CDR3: CASSLAMDLSYGYTF. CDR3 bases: TGTGCCAGCAGCTTAGCTATGGACCTTAGCTATGGCTACACCTTC.

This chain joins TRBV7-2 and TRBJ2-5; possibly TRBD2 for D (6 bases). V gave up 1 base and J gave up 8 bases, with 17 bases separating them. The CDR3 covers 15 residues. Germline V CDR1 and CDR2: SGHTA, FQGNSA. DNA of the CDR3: TGTGCCAGCAGCTTAGAAGGTCGGGGACTCCCAACCCAGTACTTC. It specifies CASSLEGRGLPTQYF. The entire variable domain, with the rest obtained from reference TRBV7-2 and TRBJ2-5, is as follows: GAGVSQSPSNKVTEKGKDVELRCDPISGHTALYWYRQSLGQGLEFLIYFQGNSAPDKSGLPSDRFSAERTGGSVSTLTIQRTQQEDSAVYLCASSLEGRGLPTQYFGPGTRLLVL.

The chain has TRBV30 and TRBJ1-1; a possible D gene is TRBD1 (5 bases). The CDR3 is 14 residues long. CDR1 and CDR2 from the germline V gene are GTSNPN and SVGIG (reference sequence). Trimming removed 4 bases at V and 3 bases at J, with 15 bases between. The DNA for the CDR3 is TGTGCCTGGAACCGTTGGGGAGGGGACACTGAAGCTTTCTTT. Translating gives CAWNRWGGDTEAFF.

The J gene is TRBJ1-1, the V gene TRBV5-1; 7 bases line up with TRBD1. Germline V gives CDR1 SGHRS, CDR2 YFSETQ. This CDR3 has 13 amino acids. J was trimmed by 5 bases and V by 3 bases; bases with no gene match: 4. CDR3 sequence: CASSWQGETEAFF. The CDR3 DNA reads TGCGCCAGCAGCTGGCAGGGGGAAACTGAAGCTTTCTTT.

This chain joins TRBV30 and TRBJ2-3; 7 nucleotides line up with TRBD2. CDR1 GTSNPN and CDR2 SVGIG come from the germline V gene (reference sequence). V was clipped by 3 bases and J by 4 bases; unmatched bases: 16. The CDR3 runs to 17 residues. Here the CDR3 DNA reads TGTGCCTGGAGAAGGGGCGGGAGAGGGGCCCTCCCAGATACGCAGTATTTT. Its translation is CAWRRGGRGALPDTQYF.

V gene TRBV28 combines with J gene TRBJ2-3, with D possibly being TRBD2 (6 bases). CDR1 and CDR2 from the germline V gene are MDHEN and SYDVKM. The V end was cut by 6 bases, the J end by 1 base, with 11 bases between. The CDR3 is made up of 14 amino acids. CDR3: CASSGGTRTDTQYF. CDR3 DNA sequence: TGTGCCAGCAGCGGGGGAACCCGCACAGATACGCAGTATTTT.

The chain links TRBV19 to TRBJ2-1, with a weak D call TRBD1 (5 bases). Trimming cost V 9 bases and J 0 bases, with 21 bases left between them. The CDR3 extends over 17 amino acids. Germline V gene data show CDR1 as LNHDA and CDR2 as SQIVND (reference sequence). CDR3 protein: CASKATAPSGSYNEQFF. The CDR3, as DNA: TGTGCCAGCAAGGCGACAGCCCCCAGTGGCTCCTACAATGAGCAGTTCTTC.

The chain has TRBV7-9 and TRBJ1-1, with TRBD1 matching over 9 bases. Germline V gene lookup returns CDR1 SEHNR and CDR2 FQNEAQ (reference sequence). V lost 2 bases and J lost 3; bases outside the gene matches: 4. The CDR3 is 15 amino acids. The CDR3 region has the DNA TGTGCCAGCAGCTTACGGACAGGGGTGGACACTGAAGCTTTCTTT. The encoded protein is CASSLRTGVDTEAFF.

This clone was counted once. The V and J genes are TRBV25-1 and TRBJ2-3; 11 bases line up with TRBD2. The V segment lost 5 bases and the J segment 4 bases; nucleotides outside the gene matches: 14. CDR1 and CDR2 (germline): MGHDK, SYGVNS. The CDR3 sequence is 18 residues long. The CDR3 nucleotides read TGTGCCAGCAGTACCATTTTTTCTAGCGGGAGGAGGGCAGATACGCAGTATTTT. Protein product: CASSTIFSSGRRADTQYF.

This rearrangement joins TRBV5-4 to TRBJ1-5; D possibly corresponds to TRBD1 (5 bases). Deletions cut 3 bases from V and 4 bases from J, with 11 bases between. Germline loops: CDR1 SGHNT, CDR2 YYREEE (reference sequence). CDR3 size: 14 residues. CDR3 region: CASSSQGGNQPQHF. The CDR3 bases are TGTGCCAGCAGCTCCCAGGGAGGAAATCAGCCCCAGCATTTT.